A selection of T cell receptor beta chains follows, all from one sample in a study of T cells in Graves' hyperthyroidism and ophthalmopathy. In TCRdb, the multiplex PCR reads were re-called with MiXCR into one record per CDR3 protein. Among more than 350,000 distinct CDR3 sequences listed, 14% to 15% were seen once. Sequencing was performed on blood. The receptors were sampled from a woman aged 25 to 45 with Graves' hyperthyroidism. Both conserved end residues are trimmed from each CDR3. Each record gives: V gene, CDR3 protein.

>TRBV27
ASSTYSPNYEQY
>TRBV6-5
ASSYSQGKNNEQF
>TRBV12-3/TRBV12-4
ASSSGGGFNEKLF
>TRBV3-1
ASSRGLRETQY
>TRBV2
ASSEHNEQF
>TRBV27
ASSLTVGGSEAF
>TRBV2
ASSEALPGHSPQH
>TRBV20-1
SRSPLGTDTQY
>TRBV28
ASSLPSVVYTYEQY
>TRBV27
ASSLTVMETGELF
>TRBV20-1
SARGNKLGENPYEQY
>TRBV7-9
ASSSDRDSNYEQY
>TRBV5-1
ASSWGQGAGRVNTEAF
>TRBV20-1
SATRGQGSLEKLF
>TRBV7-2
AGSSAGTANTEAF
>TRBV5-1
ASSFGGLGTEAF
>TRBV7-9
ASAQKGAGYT
>TRBV3-1
ASSPGQGSNTQY
>TRBV18
ASSPSAPGSNQPQH
>TRBV12-3/TRBV12-4
ASSFGQGATQY
>TRBV6-2/TRBV6-3
ASRPINQAAETQY
>TRBV7-9
ASSLLEPRENNEQF
>TRBV10-3
AISEQGNEQY
>TRBV7-2
ASSLRATNEKLF
>TRBV28
ASSLGLAGSSGELF